The 30 T cell receptor beta chains below were found in one sample sequenced in a study of neurological immune-mediated disorders. TCRdb re-called the 5' RACE reads with MiXCR, one entry per CDR3 protein. The repertoire holds about 66,000 distinct CDR3 sequences, with about 3.4% as singletons. Material: PBMCs. The receptor set was obtained from a middle-aged man with multiple sclerosis.

This clonotype has at least ten counts. The V call is TRBV5-1, the J call TRBJ2-1; 11 bases agree with TRBD2. The germline gives CDR1 SGHRS, CDR2 YFSETQ. The CDR3 has 15 residues. V dropped 4 bases and J dropped 4; count of bases not matched to a gene: 4. CDR3 region: CASSQGLAEYNEQFF. In DNA form, the CDR3 reads TGCGCCAGCAGCCAGGGACTAGCGGAATACAATGAGCAGTTCTTC. The variable domain in full, with the rest retrieved from reference TRBV5-1 and TRBJ2-1, is KAGVTQTPRYLIKTRGQQVTLSCSPISGHRSVSWYQQTPGQGLQFLFEYFSETQRNKGNFPGRFSGRQFSNSRSEMNVSTLELGDSALYLCASSQGLAEYNEQFFGPGTRLTVL.

This clonotype was seen repeatedly, ten times or more. V gene TRBV7-2 combines with J gene TRBJ2-7; no clear D. Looked up from germline, CDR1 is SGHTA and CDR2 is FQGNSA. The CDR3 is 13 amino acids. Trimming shortened V by 5 bases and J by 6 bases, and 14 bases separated the two germline ends. This chain's CDR3 is CASSAVVAGEQYF. The CDR3 nucleotides are TGTGCCAGCAGCGCCGTGGTAGCTGGCGAGCAGTACTTC.

This clonotype was counted ten times or more. The V call is TRBV3-1, the J call TRBJ1-5; D is possibly TRBD1 (5 bases). Trimming took 4 bases from V and 5 from J, leaving 12 bases between them. Germline CDR1 and CDR2: LGHDT and YNNKEL (reference sequence). This CDR3 contains 14 residues. CDR3 DNA sequence: TGTGCCAGCAGCCCTACAGGAGTATATCAGCCCCAGCATTTT. Its translation: CASSPTGVYQPQHF.

This clonotype appeared many times. The gene calls are TRBV6-1 and TRBJ2-5, with D tentatively TRBD1 (6 bases). The germline V gene has CDR1 MNHNS and CDR2 SASEGT. This CDR3 is built from 16 residues. V was trimmed by 5 bases and J by 5 bases, leaving 21 bases between them. Here the CDR3 DNA reads TGTGCCAGCAGTTCGGACAGAGTTTACGTAGCGGAGACCCAGTACTTC. Translated, it gives CASSSDRVYVAETQYF.

Ten or more counts support this clonotype. This rearrangement joins TRBV7-2 to TRBJ1-5; 12 bases line up with TRBD1. The CDR3 runs to 15 residues. V lost 4 bases and J lost 6; bases outside the gene matches: 4. Per the germline V gene, CDR1 is SGHTA and CDR2 is FQGNSA. As DNA, the CDR3 is TGTGCCAGCAGCTCCGGGACAGGGGGCCGTCAGCCCCAGCATTTT. Amino acids: CASSSGTGGRQPQHF.

This clonotype was recorded at least ten times. The chain combines TRBV10-3 with TRBJ2-1; D remains unclear. The CDR3 length is 16 residues. Trimming cost V 3 bases and J 6 bases, with 18 bases left between them. The germline V gene has CDR1 ENHRY and CDR2 SYGVKD. The CDR3 DNA reads TGTGCCATCAGTGATCCCCCGAGGCTAGTAAGCAATGAGCAGTTCTTC. Translated: CAISDPPRLVSNEQFF.

There are many counts of this clonotype. V and J are TRBV30 and TRBJ1-1; D gene uncertain. V was shortened by 3 bases and J by 4 bases, with 6 bases between the two germline ends. The CDR3 runs 11 residues. Germline V lookup: CDR1 GTSNPN, CDR2 SVGIG (reference sequence). DNA of the CDR3: TGTGCCTGGAGGGTAGTCACTGAAGCTTTCTTT. Translation gives CAWRVVTEAFF.

At least ten counts were recorded for this clonotype. The J gene is TRBJ2-2, the V gene TRBV24-1; D gene ambiguous. Germline V gives CDR1 KGHDR, CDR2 SFDVKD. The CDR3 totals 14 residues. V dropped 3 bases and J dropped 2 bases, with 6 bases sitting between them. The CDR3: CATSDAGNTGELFF. The CDR3 coding sequence is TGTGCCACCAGTGATGCAGGAAACACCGGGGAGCTGTTTTTT.

This clonotype was counted at least ten times. One end of the junction is discordant with germline, which a read error may explain. This rearrangement joins TRBV7-2 to TRBJ1-4; D is unclear. Germline loops: CDR1 SGHTA, CDR2 FQGNSA. The CDR3 spans 12 residues. CDR3 residues: CASSAPPQRLQF. In nucleotides, the CDR3 is TGTGCCAGCAGCGCCCCGCCCCAAAGACTGCAATTT.

This clonotype was detected many times. The chain recombines TRBV20-1 with TRBJ1-1, with D tentatively TRBD1 (5 bases). The V end was cut by 0 bases, the J end by 4 bases, with 9 bases between. The CDR3 is 13 amino acids. In germline, CDR1 is DFQATT, CDR2 SNEGSKA (reference sequence). CDR3 nucleotide sequence: TGCAGTGCTAGAGATAGAGGGGTCACTGAAGCTTTCTTT. Its protein is CSARDRGVTEAFF.

This clonotype was found many times. This chain joins TRBV5-1 and TRBJ2-7, with 7 positions matching TRBD1. Trimming removed 4 bases from V and 0 bases from J; junction bases left unmatched: 4. CDR3 length equals 14 residues. Germline loops: CDR1 SGHRS, CDR2 YFSETQ. The DNA for the CDR3 is TGCGCCAGCAGCACAGGGGTCCACTCCTACGAGCAGTACTTC. Translation gives CASSTGVHSYEQYF.

This clonotype was seen ten or more times. The chain combines TRBV12-3 or TRBV12-4 with TRBJ1-4; 7 bases align to TRBD1. The CDR3 contains 14 residues. The V gene end was trimmed by 6 bases and the J gene end by 6 bases; junction bases not matched to a gene: 7. The CDR3 DNA follows: TGTGCCAGCAGCCAGGACAGGTGGGATGAAAAACTGTTTTTT. It is translated as CASSQDRWDEKLFF.

This clonotype appeared many times. The chain employs TRBV20-1 and TRBJ2-7, with 7 bases fitting TRBD1. CDR3 length equals 15 residues. The germline V gene encodes CDR1 DFQATT and CDR2 SNEGSKA (reference sequence). The V gene end was trimmed by 6 bases and the J gene end by 3 bases; junction bases not matched to a gene: 14. The CDR3 bases are TGCAGTGCCAGAAAGAGCAGGGGGAATGTCTACGAGCAGTACTTC. Amino acid sequence: CSARKSRGNVYEQYF.

The sample holds many counts of this clonotype. This chain's CDR3 is CATSRGGASGANVLTF. The CDR3, as DNA: TGTGCCACCAGCAGAGGGGGGGCCTCTGGGGCCAACGTCCTGACTTTC. V usage is TRBV15 and J usage is TRBJ2-6; D is possibly TRBD1 or TRBD2 (6 bases each). CDR1 is LNHNV and CDR2 is YYDKDF in the germline V gene (reference sequence). This CDR3 has 16 residues. Trimming took 1 base from V and 0 from J, leaving 7 bases between them.

This clonotype was recorded many times. V gene TRBV7-8 combines with J gene TRBJ2-7; D is unclear. Per the germline V gene, CDR1 is SGHVS and CDR2 is FQNEAQ. V dropped 5 bases and J dropped 1 base, with 9 bases sitting between them. The CDR3 totals 13 residues. In DNA form, the CDR3 reads TGTGCCAGCAGCAATTGGGCATCCTACGAGCAGTACTTC. Translated: CASSNWASYEQYF.

This clonotype was found many times. The chain employs TRBV5-6 and TRBJ2-7, with D perhaps matching TRBD2 (6 bases). The germline V and J ends were trimmed by 4 bases and 0 bases, with 8 bases remaining between them. This CDR3 has 13 amino acids. Germline V gene data show CDR1 as SGHDT and CDR2 as YYEEEE. The CDR3 spells CASSRGFSYEQYF. In DNA form, the CDR3 reads TGTGCCAGCAGCCGGGGGTTCTCCTACGAGCAGTACTTC.

In this sample, this clonotype turned up many times. This rearrangement joins TRBV7-2 to TRBJ1-1, with 10 bases identical to TRBD1. The CDR3 contains 13 residues. Unmatched junction bases numbered 3, after V lost 1 base and J lost 10 bases. Germline loops: CDR1 SGHTA, CDR2 FQGNSA. CDR3 sequence reads: CASSLEDRGLAFF. CDR3 coding DNA: TGTGCCAGCAGCTTAGAAGACAGGGGGCTAGCTTTCTTT.

At least ten counts were recorded for this clonotype. This chain uses TRBV12-3 or TRBV12-4 with TRBJ2-2; no clear D. The length of the CDR3 is 13 residues. The V end lost 6 bases, the J end lost 1 base, and 6 bases lay between the germline ends. As DNA, the CDR3 is TGTGCCAGCAGAGGGAAGAACACCGGGGAGCTGTTTTTT. Amino acids: CASRGKNTGELFF.

In this sample, this clonotype turned up many times. The V call is TRBV7-8, the J call TRBJ1-5; no reliable D call. Germline V gives CDR1 SGHVS, CDR2 FQNEAQ. The CDR3 length is 12 residues. Trimming removed 0 bases at V and 7 bases at J, with 4 bases between. CDR3 loop: CASSLARQPQHF. CDR3 in DNA: TGTGCCAGCAGCTTAGCCAGGCAGCCCCAGCATTTT.

This clonotype was recorded at least ten times. V and J are TRBV9 and TRBJ1-1; TRBD1 might be the D (5 bases). Germline loops: CDR1 SGDLS, CDR2 YYNGEE. The CDR3 spans 14 residues. With 2 bases removed from V and 1 base from J, the gap between germline ends came to 9 bases. The CDR3 sequence: CASSVGTGNTEAFF. The CDR3 DNA follows: TGTGCCAGCAGCGTGGGTACAGGGAACACTGAAGCTTTCTTT.

This clonotype was counted many times. The chain employs TRBV6-5 and TRBJ2-1; 8 bases are shared with TRBD1. V lost 2 bases, J lost 10 bases, and 4 bases stayed unmatched. This CDR3 comprises 13 residues. Germline CDR1 is MNHEY and CDR2 is SVGAGI. The CDR3 sequence is CASSYETGVEQFF. CDR3 DNA: TGTGCCAGCAGTTACGAGACAGGGGTCGAGCAGTTCTTC.

This clonotype was detected ten times or more. The chain carries TRBV20-1 and TRBJ1-6; 8 bases fit TRBD1. Trimming took 1 base from V and 8 from J; bases not matched to a gene: 13. Germline V gene lookup returns CDR1 DFQATT and CDR2 SNEGSKA (reference sequence). The CDR3 extends over 17 amino acids. The CDR3 DNA sequence: TGCAGTGCTAGAGGGCCGACAGGGGTGTTGGGGTATTCACCCCTCCACTTT. It encodes CSARGPTGVLGYSPLHF.

This clonotype was seen ten or more times. The V and J genes are TRBV5-8 and TRBJ2-7; possible D gene TRBD2, 5 bases. This CDR3 is built from 14 residues. Looked up from germline, CDR1 is SGHTS and CDR2 is YDEGEE. V lost 1 base and J 2 bases, leaving 10 bases between the germline ends. The CDR3 reads CASSLPLEPYEQYF. As DNA, the CDR3 is TGTGCCAGCAGCTTGCCACTAGAACCCTACGAGCAGTACTTC.

This clonotype showed up just a few times. This chain uses TRBV5-1 with TRBJ2-1; 9 positions match TRBD2. This CDR3 spans 15 amino acids. With V trimmed by 0 bases and J by 7 bases, 5 bases remained unmatched. Germline CDR1 and CDR2: SGHRS and YFSETQ. The CDR3 reads CASSLGAGGGNEQFF. Written as DNA, the CDR3 is TGCGCCAGCAGCTTGGGCGCGGGAGGGGGGAATGAGCAGTTCTTC.

The J gene is TRBJ1-1, the V gene TRBV10-1; D is ambiguous. The CDR3 contains 11 residues. Deletions cut 3 bases from V and 12 bases from J, with 11 bases between. Germline values: CDR1 WNHNN, CDR2 SYGVQD (reference sequence). In DNA form, the CDR3 reads TGCGCCAGCAGTGATTGGCAGGAGACTTTCTTT. Translation gives CASSDWQETFF.

The table lists this clonotype with many counts. The chain combines TRBV5-6 with TRBJ1-2; D is unclear. The CDR3 spans 11 residues. Looked up from germline, CDR1 is SGHDT and CDR2 is YYEEEE. The germline V and J ends were trimmed by 4 bases and 8 bases, with 9 bases remaining between them. The DNA of the CDR3 is TGTGCCAGCAGCGCAGCTGGGGGCTACACCTTC. Translating it yields CASSAAGGYTF.

This clonotype was observed at least ten times. This chain's CDR3 is CASSRQTNTEAFF. The CDR3 DNA reads TGTGCCAGCAGCCGACAGACGAACACTGAAGCTTTCTTT. V usage is TRBV12-3 or TRBV12-4 and J usage is TRBJ1-1; TRBD1 might be the D (5 bases). Trimming removed 6 bases from V and 1 base from J, with 9 bases in between. The CDR3 is made up of 13 amino acids.

This clonotype occurred many times. The rearrangement joins TRBV27 to TRBJ2-7, with D possibly TRBD1 on 6 matching bases. This CDR3 is built from 14 residues. The germline CDR1 and CDR2 sequences are MNHEY and SMNVEV (reference sequence). With 2 bases removed from V and 3 bases from J, the gap between germline ends came to 11 bases. The DNA of the CDR3 is TGTGCCAGCAGTTTAAACAGGGCCGTCTACGAGCAGTACTTC. It codes for CASSLNRAVYEQYF.

This clonotype was observed at least ten times. This chain links TRBV20-1 with TRBJ2-3; TRBD2 matches 13 bases. The germline V gene has CDR1 DFQATT and CDR2 SNEGSKA (reference sequence). J was trimmed by 2 bases and V by 3 bases; bases with no gene match: 8. This CDR3 is 17 amino acids long. CDR3 region: CSASTRTSGGLTDTQYF. In nucleotides, the CDR3 is TGCAGTGCTAGCACTAGGACTAGCGGGGGCCTCACAGATACGCAGTATTTT.

There are many counts of this clonotype. The V and J genes are TRBV20-1 and TRBJ1-2; D unresolved. The V gene lost 2 bases and the J gene lost 3 bases, with 4 bases spanning the gap. The CDR3 spans 11 residues. Per germline, CDR1 DFQATT and CDR2 SNEGSKA (reference sequence). In nucleotides, the CDR3 is TGCAGTGCTAGAACAGACTATGGCTACACCTTC. Protein sequence: CSARTDYGYTF.